This section outlines one TCR beta chain sequence together with its context. The read finishes 3 residues shy of the CDR3 end, and the germline J gene is used to complete it. The data originate from a study of T cell clonality in common variable immunodeficiency. This CDR3 is built from 15 residues. The V gene end was trimmed by 3 bases and the J gene end by 9 bases; junction bases not matched to a gene: 7. Germline V lookup: CDR1 SGHRS, CDR2 YFSETQ. Generated by immunoSEQ multiplex PCR, the TCRdb table keeps only in-frame clones and is missing some. The sample is made up of about 66,000 clones, none counted only once.

The TCR sequence derives from a person between 18 and 75 years old in good health. The sequencing sample was made of peripheral blood mononuclear cells. V usage is TRBV5-1 and J usage is TRBJ2-1, with 12 bases that match TRBD1. CDR3 DNA, as far as it was read: TGCGCCAGCAGCTCCGGGACAGGGGGCGCGGGTGAG. As protein: CASSSGTGGAGE. The complete CDR3 sequence is CASSSGTGGAGEQFF.